This TCR beta chain was found in a study of OX40 agonist ivuxolimab in advanced cancers. Concerning the study at large: The costimulatory receptor OX40 (CD134) was targeted by ivuxolimab, a fully human IgG2 agonistic monoclonal antibody. Intravenous ivuxolimab was administered to patients every 2 weeks at six dose levels: 0.01, 0.1, 0.3, 1.5, 3 and 10 mg/kg. Among the roughly 54 dose-escalation patients, about 20 had hepatocellular carcinoma, approximately 15 melanoma, 9 renal cell carcinoma and 9 head and neck cancer. The dose-escalation cohort was around 83% male with a mean age of about 65 years, ranging from about 20 to 85. Patients were allowed to have had prior anti-PD-1, anti-PD-L1 or anti-CTLA-4 therapy, and approximately 40% of the dose-escalation patients had been treated with checkpoint inhibitors. Three dose-escalation patients achieved partial responses, one with hepatocellular carcinoma and two with cutaneous melanoma. Peripheral TCRbeta sequencing aimed to test whether ivuxolimab altered TCR sequence diversity and caused clonal T-cell expansion. The paper describes the monotherapy dose-escalation part (N = 52 patients) of the phase I trial of ivuxolimab. General conclusions and limits of the study: At doses of 0.1 to 3.0 mg/kg, clonal expansion of both CD4+ and CD8+ blood T cells was observed from baseline to week 6. Low levels of normalized T-cell clonal expansion were also seen in some patients who did not respond. Which antigens the clonally expanded peripheral T cells were specific for was not determined. After ivuxolimab, expanded clones were on average more numerous among CD8+ T cells than among CD4+ T cells. In the 0.1-3.0 mg/kg groups, partial responders were among the patients with the lowest normalized peripheral clonal expansion, particularly in CD8+ T cells.

A distance of 16 bases separates the germline ends of V and J, which lose 7 bases and 3 bases respectively. The germline V gene (reference sequence) sets CDR1 to WNHNN and CDR2 to SYGVQD. The CDR3 spans 14 residues, from the cysteine through the phenylalanine. CDR3 DNA is the only sequence kept; it has 42 bases, read in frame from the first base. Patients with a history of autoimmune disease or receiving systemic immunosuppression were excluded from the trial. Peripheral blood for TCR sequencing was collected from all dose cohorts at baseline, on cycle 4 day 1, and on cycle 7 day 1. Samples were obtained from an open-label, multicenter, first-in-human phase I dose-escalation trial of ivuxolimab. Adults with locally advanced or metastatic head and neck squamous cell, hepatocellular, melanoma or renal cell carcinoma were enrolled in the trial. CD4+ and CD8+ T cells were sorted separately from peripheral blood before TCR sequencing.

For sequencing of the TCRbeta CDR3 region, genomic DNA was extracted from the sorted cells. TCRbeta CDR3 regions were sequenced using the immunoSEQ Assay. Held by TCRdb, this immuneACCESS table contains in-frame sequences only and omits some clones. Under half of the omission traces to an unresolved V gene where checked; the cause of the rest is unknown. This sample lists 42,000 or so clones; about 83% were detected once. The top ten clonotypes cover approximately 35% of the sample. This clone was seen only a few times. It lacks a known antigen. Qualities for individual bases were not recorded, and no much larger clone is one base off.

The chain is encoded by TRBV10-1 joined to TRBJ2-7; the D gene is possibly TRBD2, with 6 bases matching. This receptor was obtained from an adult with an advanced solid tumor such as melanoma, head and neck, liver or kidney cancer. Sequencing was performed on CD4+ or CD8+ T cells sorted from blood, taken in a trial of the OX40 agonist ivuxolimab. The sequenced DNA is TGCGCCAGCAACGCCAGAGGGAGGAGCTACGAGCAGTACTTC. Its product reads: CASNARGRSYEQYF.